Following are 13 T cell receptor beta chains from one sample sequenced in a study of cytomegalovirus exposure and HLA in healthy donors. PCR primers comprised 60 Vbeta and 13 Jbeta primers. TCRdb's copy holds only in-frame clones and misses some; the assay was immunoSEQ multiplex PCR. Of about 170,000 clones detected, 76% appear once; the ten largest clones hold about 0.8%. Sequences were obtained from PBMCs. These receptors came from a female donor in good health and CMV-seronegative.

This clone is a singleton in its sample. The chain combines TRBV9 with TRBJ1-6; tentative D call: TRBD1 (5 bases). The V end lost 0 bases, the J end lost 15 bases, and 22 bases lay between the germline ends. CDR3 size: 16 residues. Per the germline V gene, CDR1 is SGDLS and CDR2 is YYNGEE. In nucleotides, the CDR3 is TGTGCCAGCAGCGTAGTAGGCAGGGACGTATGGGAGGTCCTCCACTTT. Residues: CASSVVGRDVWEVLHF.

This chain connects TRBV2 to TRBJ2-3, with 9 positions matching TRBD2. The CDR3 extends over 16 amino acids. Per the germline V gene, CDR1 is SNHLY and CDR2 is FYNNEI. V was clipped by 6 bases and J by 1 base; unmatched bases: 8. Here the CDR3 DNA reads TGTGCCAGCAGCTCGGGTAGCGGGAGAGGCACAGATACGCAGTATTTT. Amino acid sequence: CASSSGSGRGTDTQYF.

The chain combines TRBV28 with TRBJ2-7; D possibly corresponds to TRBD1 (7 bases). The CDR3 sequence is 13 residues long. Trimming removed 8 bases from V and 5 bases from J, with 16 bases in between. From germline, CDR1 is MDHEN and CDR2 SYDVKM. The CDR3 nucleotides read TGTGCCAGCTTGGCAGGGGGGATCAACGAGCAGTACTTC. Amino acids: CASLAGGINEQYF.

There are a few counts of this clone. The gene calls are TRBV27 and TRBJ2-7, with TRBD2 as a possible D gene (6 bases). Trimming removed 8 bases from V and 2 bases from J, with 16 bases in between. CDR1 and CDR2 (germline): MNHEY, SMNVEV (reference sequence). There are 14 residues in the CDR3. CDR3 nucleotides: TGTGCCAGCGGCTACGGAGGGCCGCCCTACGAGCAGTACTTC. Translated, it gives CASGYGGPPYEQYF.

The chain recombines TRBV25-1 with TRBJ2-3; 11 bases are a match to TRBD2. This CDR3 is built from 15 residues. Germline V gives CDR1 MGHDK, CDR2 SYGVNS. V trimming: 6 bases; J trimming: 7 bases; junction bases outside the gene matches: 9. The chain's CDR3 is CASRETSGARNTQYF. The CDR3 nucleotides read TGTGCCAGCAGGGAGACTAGCGGGGCTCGAAATACGCAGTATTTT.

The chain has TRBV15 and TRBJ2-6; D might be TRBD2 (5 bases). CDR3 length: 19 residues. Trimming left V 3 bases short and J 0 bases short, with 18 bases between. Germline V CDR1 and CDR2: LNHNV, YYDKDF (reference sequence). CDR3: CATSSWSGSGTSGANVLTF. The CDR3 DNA follows: TGTGCCACCAGCAGTTGGTCGGGGTCCGGAACCTCTGGGGCCAACGTCCTGACTTTC.

The V gene is TRBV6-5, the J gene TRBJ2-7; D remains ambiguous. Germline loops: CDR1 MNHEY, CDR2 SVGAGI. The CDR3 loop spans 15 amino acids. V dropped 2 bases and J dropped 0 bases, with 11 bases sitting between them. CDR3 bases: TGTGCCAGCAGTTACAACGGGTCCCCCTCCTACGAGCAGTACTTC. It encodes CASSYNGSPSYEQYF.

This chain connects TRBV7-2 to TRBJ2-3; 7 nucleotides match TRBD1. Unmatched junction bases numbered 11, after V lost 5 bases and J lost 6 bases. Germline loops: CDR1 SGHTA, CDR2 FQGNSA. The CDR3 covers 15 residues. CDR3 in DNA: TGTGCCAGCAGCCCCGTGGGACAGCCTGGGGATACGCAGTATTTT. Amino acids: CASSPVGQPGDTQYF.

This clone occurred a few times. The chain has TRBV27 and TRBJ1-6; D uncertain. V lost 2 bases to trimming and J lost 0 bases, with 11 bases between them. CDR1 MNHEY and CDR2 SMNVEV come from the germline V gene (reference sequence). The CDR3 is 17 residues long. As DNA, the CDR3 is TGTGCCAGCAGTTTAGAATCGAGGGACTCCTATAATTCACCCCTCCACTTT. This encodes CASSLESRDSYNSPLHF.

This clone was picked up a small number of times. The chain carries TRBV5-6 and TRBJ1-1, with unresolved D. Trimming shortened V by 1 base and J by 8 bases, and 9 bases separated the two germline ends. The CDR3 loop spans 12 amino acids. Looked up from germline, CDR1 is SGHDT and CDR2 is YYEEEE. CDR3 DNA: TGTGCCAGCAGCTTGACGGGAAAGGAAGCTTTCTTT. It codes for CASSLTGKEAFF.

The rearrangement uses TRBV15 and TRBJ2-7; 9 bases fit TRBD2. The CDR3 runs to 16 residues. CDR1 is LNHNV and CDR2 is YYDKDF in the germline V gene (reference sequence). The J segment lost 4 bases and the V segment lost 3 bases, leaving 10 bases of the junction unmatched. As DNA, the CDR3 is TGTGCCACCAGCAGTGGACGGGGGCTAGCGGGGTACGAGCAGTACTTC. Protein sequence: CATSSGRGLAGYEQYF.

The chain couples TRBV9 to TRBJ2-3, with 9 bases aligning to TRBD2. The CDR3 loop spans 14 amino acids. Germline V lookup: CDR1 SGDLS, CDR2 YYNGEE. With 4 bases clipped from V and 4 bases from J, the junction kept 4 bases outside the gene matches. CDR3 amino acids: CASSMGLAADTQYF. CDR3 nucleotides: TGTGCCAGCAGCATGGGACTAGCAGCAGATACGCAGTATTTT.

As DNA, the CDR3 is TGTGCCTGTACGGGAGACAGGGGTCAGCCCCAGCATTTT. It yields the protein CACTGDRGQPQHF. The rearrangement uses TRBV30 and TRBJ1-5, with 8 bases identical to TRBD1. The V gene's germline CDR1 is GTSNPN and CDR2 SVGIG (reference sequence). Trimming at V came to 6 bases and at J to 6 bases, leaving 7 bases not matched to a gene. The CDR3 extends over 13 amino acids.